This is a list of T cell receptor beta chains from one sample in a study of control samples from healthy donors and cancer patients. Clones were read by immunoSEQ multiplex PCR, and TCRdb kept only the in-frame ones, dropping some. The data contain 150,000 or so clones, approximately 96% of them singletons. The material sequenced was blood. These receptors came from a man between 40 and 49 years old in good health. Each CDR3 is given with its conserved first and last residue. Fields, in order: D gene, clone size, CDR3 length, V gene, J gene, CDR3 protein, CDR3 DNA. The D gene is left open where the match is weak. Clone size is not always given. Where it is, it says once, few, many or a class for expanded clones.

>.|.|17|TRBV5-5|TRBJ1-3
CASSLAPRDTERNTIYF
TGTGCCAGCAGCCTGGCTCCTCGGGACACAGAACGAAACACCATATATTTT
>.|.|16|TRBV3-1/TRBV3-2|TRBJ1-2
CASSPRGASANYGYTF
TGTGCCAGCAGCCCCCGCGGTGCATCGGCCAACTATGGCTACACCTTC
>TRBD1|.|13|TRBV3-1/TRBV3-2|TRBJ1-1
CASSPYTGTGAFF
TGTGCCAGCAGCCCTTATACCGGGACAGGGGCTTTCTTT
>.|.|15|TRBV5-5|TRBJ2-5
CAGSLAQSSPETQYF
TGTGCCGGCAGCTTGGCCCAGAGTAGCCCAGAGACCCAGTACTTC
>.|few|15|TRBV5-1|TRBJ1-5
CASSLDGGRGQPQHF
TGCGCCAGCAGCTTGGACGGGGGGAGAGGGCAGCCCCAGCATTTT
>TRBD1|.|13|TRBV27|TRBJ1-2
CASRSTGMGGYTF
TGTGCCAGCAGATCGACAGGGATGGGTGGCTACACCTTC
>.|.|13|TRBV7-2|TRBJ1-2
CASSLASADGYTF
TGTGCCAGCAGCTTAGCATCGGCAGATGGCTACACCTTC
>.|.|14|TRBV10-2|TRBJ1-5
CASSESGTNQPQHF
TGCGCCAGCAGTGAGTCGGGTACCAATCAGCCCCAGCATTTT
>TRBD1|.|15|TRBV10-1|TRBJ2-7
CASSAIDRDEGEQYF
TGCGCCAGCAGTGCGATCGACAGGGATGAAGGCGAGCAGTACTTC
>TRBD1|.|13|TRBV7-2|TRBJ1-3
CASSSRQGHTIYF
TGTGCCAGCAGCTCGCGACAGGGACACACCATATATTTT
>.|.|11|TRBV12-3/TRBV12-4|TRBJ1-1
CASTQTAGAFF
TGTGCCAGCACCCAAACCGCGGGAGCTTTCTTT
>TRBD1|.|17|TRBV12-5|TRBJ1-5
CASGLVSQGAGGQPQHF
TGTGCTAGTGGTTTGGTAAGCCAGGGGGCTGGGGGTCAGCCCCAGCATTTT
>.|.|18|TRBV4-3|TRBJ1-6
CASSLLAVKTSLISPLHF
TGCGCCAGCAGCCTCCTGGCCGTCAAGACCTCCTTAATTTCACCCCTCCACTTT
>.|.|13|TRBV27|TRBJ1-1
CASRSVVDTEAFF
TGTGCCAGCAGGAGTGTTGTGGACACTGAAGCTTTCTTT
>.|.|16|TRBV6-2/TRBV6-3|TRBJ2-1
CASSYTGTKPYNEQFF
TGTGCCAGCAGTTACACAGGGACAAAACCTTACAATGAGCAGTTCTTC
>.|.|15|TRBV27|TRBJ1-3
CASRALGTSGNIIYF
TGTGCCAGCAGGGCACTAGGAACGAGTGGAAACATCATATATTTT
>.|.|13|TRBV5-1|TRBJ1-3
CASSPMGVNTIYF
TGCGCCAGCAGCCCTATGGGGGTGAACACCATATATTTT
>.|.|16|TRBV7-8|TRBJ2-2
CASSLGRRTNTGELFF
TGTGCCAGCAGCTTAGGTAGGCGCACGAACACCGGGGAGCTGTTTTTT
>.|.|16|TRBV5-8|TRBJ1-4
CASSRLPGSTNEKLFF
TGTGCCAGCAGCCGCCTACCGGGGTCGACTAATGAAAAACTGTTTTTT
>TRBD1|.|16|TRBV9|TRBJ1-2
CASGFSADREDYGYTF
TGTGCCAGCGGGTTTTCTGCGGACAGGGAAGACTATGGCTACACCTTC
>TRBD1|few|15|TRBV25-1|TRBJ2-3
CASSQRQGFTDTQYF
TGTGCCAGCAGTCAAAGACAGGGGTTCACAGATACGCAGTATTTT
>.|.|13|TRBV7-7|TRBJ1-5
CASSLDRNQPQHF
TGTGCCAGCAGCTTAGACAGAAATCAGCCCCAGCATTTT
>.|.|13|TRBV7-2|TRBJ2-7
CASSLVGAVEQYF
TGTGCCAGCAGCTTAGTGGGGGCCGTCGAGCAGTACTTC
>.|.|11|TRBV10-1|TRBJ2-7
CASTLRDEQYF
TGCGCCAGCACCCTCAGGGACGAGCAGTACTTC
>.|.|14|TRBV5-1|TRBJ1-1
CASSLDSLNTEAFF
TGCGCCAGCAGCTTGGACAGCTTGAACACTGAAGCTTTCTTT
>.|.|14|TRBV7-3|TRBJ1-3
CASSTGLPGNTIYF
TGTGCCAGCAGTACAGGGTTACCCGGAAACACCATATATTTT
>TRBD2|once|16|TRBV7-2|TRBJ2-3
CASSGGGAGSTDTQYF
TGTGCCAGCAGCGGCGGGGGGGCCGGGAGCACAGATACGCAGTATTTT
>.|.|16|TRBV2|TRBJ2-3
CASRTPGGDSTDTQYF
TGTGCCAGCAGGACGCCAGGGGGGGATAGCACAGATACGCAGTATTTT
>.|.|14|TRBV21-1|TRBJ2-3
CASIRTPSTDTQYF
TGTGCCAGCATCAGGACACCAAGCACAGATACGCAGTATTTT
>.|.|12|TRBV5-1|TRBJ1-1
CASGGRDTEAFF
TGCGCTTCGGGGGGCCGGGACACTGAAGCTTTCTTT
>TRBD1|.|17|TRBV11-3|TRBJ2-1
CASSLGLGQGARNEQFF
TGTGCCAGCAGCTTAGGGTTGGGACAGGGGGCGCGGAATGAGCAGTTCTTC
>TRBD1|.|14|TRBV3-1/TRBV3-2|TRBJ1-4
CASSRGTGTEKLFF
TGTGCCAGCAGCCGCGGGACAGGGACCGAAAAACTGTTTTTT
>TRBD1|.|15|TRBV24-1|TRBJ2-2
CATSARTGGWGELFF
TGTGCCACCAGTGCACGGACAGGGGGCTGGGGGGAGCTGTTTTTT
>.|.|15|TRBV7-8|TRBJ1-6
CASSLRVGSNSPLHF
TGTGCCAGCAGCTTACGCGTTGGCTCTAATTCACCCCTCCACTTT
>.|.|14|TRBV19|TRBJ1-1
CASTPRGRNTEAFF
TGTGCCAGTACCCCACGGGGAAGGAACACTGAAGCTTTCTTT
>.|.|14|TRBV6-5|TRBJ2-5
CASSFQAGRETQYF
TGTGCCAGCAGTTTCCAGGCAGGGCGGGAGACCCAGTACTTC
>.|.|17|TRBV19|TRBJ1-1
CASSIDLGTSMNTEAFF
TGTGCCAGTAGTATAGATCTAGGAACTTCCATGAACACTGAAGCTTTCTTT
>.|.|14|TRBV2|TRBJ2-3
CASRWGGGTDTQYF
TGTGCCAGCAGGTGGGGCGGGGGCACAGATACGCAGTATTTT
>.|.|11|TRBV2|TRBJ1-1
CASSTSRVAFF
TGTGCCAGCAGTACCAGCAGGGTGGCTTTCTTT
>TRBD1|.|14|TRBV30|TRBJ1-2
CAWSETGRNYGYTF
TGTGCCTGGAGCGAGACAGGGAGAAACTATGGCTACACCTTC
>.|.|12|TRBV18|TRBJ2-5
CASSPGRETQYF
TGTGCCAGCTCACCCGGACGGGAGACCCAGTACTTC
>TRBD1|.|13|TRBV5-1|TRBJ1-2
CASRPGQNYGYTF
TGCGCCAGCAGGCCGGGACAGAACTATGGCTACACCTTC
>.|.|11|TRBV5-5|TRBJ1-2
CASSLLNGYTF
TGTGCCAGCAGCCTCCTCAATGGCTACACCTTC
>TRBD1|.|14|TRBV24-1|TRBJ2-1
CATSGTGGYNEQFF
TGTGCCACCAGTGGGACAGGAGGCTACAATGAGCAGTTCTTC
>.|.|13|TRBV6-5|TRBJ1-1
CASSINSNTEAFF
TGTGCCAGCAGCATCAACTCGAACACTGAAGCTTTCTTT
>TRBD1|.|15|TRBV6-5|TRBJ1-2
CASSSRTGHSYGYTF
TGTGCCAGCAGTTCTCGGACAGGGCATAGCTATGGCTACACCTTC
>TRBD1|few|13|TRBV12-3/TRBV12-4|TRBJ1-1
CASRKQGATEAFF
TGTGCCAGCAGGAAACAGGGGGCGACTGAAGCTTTCTTT
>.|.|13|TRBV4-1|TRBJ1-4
CASSQGGWEKLFF
TGCGCCAGCAGCCAAGGGGGTTGGGAAAAACTGTTTTTT
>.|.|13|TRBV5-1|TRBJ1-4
CASSLGQGEKLFF
TGCGCCAGCAGCTTAGGCCAGGGGGAAAAACTGTTTTTT
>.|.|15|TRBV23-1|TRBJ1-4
CASSQSCRAFEKLFF
TGCGCCAGCAGTCAATCTTGCAGGGCTTTTGAAAAACTGTTTTTT
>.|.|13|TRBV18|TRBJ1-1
CASSDNMNTEAFF
TGTGCCAGCTCGGACAACATGAACACTGAAGCTTTCTTT
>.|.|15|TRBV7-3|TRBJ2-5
CASSRLGGYQETQYF
TGTGCCAGCAGCAGATTAGGGGGGTACCAAGAGACCCAGTACTTC